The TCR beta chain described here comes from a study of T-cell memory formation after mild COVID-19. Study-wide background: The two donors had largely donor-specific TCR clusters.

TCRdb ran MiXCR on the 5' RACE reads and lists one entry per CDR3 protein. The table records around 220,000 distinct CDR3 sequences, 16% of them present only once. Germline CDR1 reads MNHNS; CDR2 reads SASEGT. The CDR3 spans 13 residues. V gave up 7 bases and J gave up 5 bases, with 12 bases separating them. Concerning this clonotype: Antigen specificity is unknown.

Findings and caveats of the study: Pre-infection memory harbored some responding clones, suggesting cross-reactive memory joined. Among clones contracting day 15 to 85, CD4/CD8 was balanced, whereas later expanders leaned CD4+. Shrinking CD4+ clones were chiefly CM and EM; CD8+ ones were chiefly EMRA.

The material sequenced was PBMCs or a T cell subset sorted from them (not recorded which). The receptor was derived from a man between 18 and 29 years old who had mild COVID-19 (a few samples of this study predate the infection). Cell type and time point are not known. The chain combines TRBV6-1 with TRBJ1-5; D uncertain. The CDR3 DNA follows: TGTGCCAGCAATCCCCTGTGGGATCAGCCCCAGCATTTT. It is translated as CASNPLWDQPQHF.